This T cell receptor beta chain was retrieved from a study of T cell repertoires in aging, cancer and after chemotherapy. Overall study context: The whole study produced a dataset of several million TCR reads.

Study results and limitations: These repertoire data do not allow conclusions about immunological memory after chemotherapy. In healthy donors, age-related TCR diversity loss mainly reflected lost richness. Age-matched healthy donors had significantly more diverse, less clonal blood TCR repertoires than untreated cancer patients.

Rearranged V-D-J TRB sequences were amplified with a mixed TRB-A/B primer pool. TCRdb independently ran MiXCR on the multiplex PCR reads; one entry per CDR3 protein. The table records several thousand distinct CDR3 sequences, around a third of them present only once. The template was genomic DNA from peripheral blood, not RNA. Concerning this clonotype: What it binds is not known.

Trimming removed 3 bases at V and 7 bases at J, with 16 bases between. The CDR3 totals 14 residues. Sequenced: blood. The rearrangement uses TRBV12-3 or TRBV12-4 and TRBJ2-7; the D gene is possibly TRBD2 (5 bases). This sequence was found in a human donor in good health. The donor label of this sample is uncertain. CDR3 DNA sequence: TGTGCCAGCAGTTTTACGGGCCAGAGGGAAGAGCAGTACTTC. Translating gives CASSFTGQREEQYF.